A single sample gave rise to the 27 T cell receptor beta chains below, sequenced in a study of vaccination effects on CD4 cells after COVID-19. TCRdb's table, derived via immunoSEQ multiplex PCR, lists solely in-frame clones and lacks some. Seen here are tens of thousands of clones, 74% observed once, and the top ten hold roughly 1.4%. Under the ViraFEST assay, PBMC were stimulated with viral peptide pools so that antigen-specific CD4+ T cells expanded. Sequencing was performed afterwards. Culturing for around eleven days preceded CD4+ T cell isolation. The cohort was immunized with two doses of either the BNT162b2 or mRNA-1273 vaccine. The antigens for these receptors are not known. Sequencing was performed on CD4+ T cells from PBMCs cultured with HCoV-229E spike peptides, taken after COVID-19 vaccination. Every receptor here comes from a human donor who received a COVID-19 vaccine.

A single count supports this clone. The chain uses TRBV5-3 and TRBJ1-2; no definite D call. TRBV5-3 is an ORF for which the function is uncertain. With 0 bases removed from V and 4 bases from J, the gap between germline ends came to 7 bases. The CDR3 totals 13 residues. The CDR3 loop reads CARSLDPPYGYTF. The CDR3 DNA is TGTGCCAGAAGCTTGGACCCGCCCTATGGCTACACCTTC.

V and J are TRBV18 and TRBJ1-1; D remains ambiguous. Germline V gene sequence: CDR1 KGHSH, CDR2 LQKENI. V gave up 2 bases and J gave up 0 bases, with 10 bases separating them. This CDR3 contains 15 residues. The CDR3 protein is CASSPREGLNTEAFF. The CDR3 nucleotides are TGTGCCAGCTCACCAAGGGAGGGTTTGAACACTGAAGCTTTCTTT. Together with reference TRBV18 and TRBJ1-1, the CDR3 gives the full variable domain: NAGVMQNPRHLVRRRGQEARLRCSPMKGHSHVYWYRQLPEEGLKFMVYLQKENIIDESGMPKERFSAEFPKEGPSILRIQQVVRGDSAAYFCASSPREGLNTEAFFGQGTRLTVV.

The rearrangement uses TRBV28 and TRBJ1-1, with a tentative D call TRBD1 (5 bases). With 8 bases removed from V and 1 base from J, the gap between germline ends came to 20 bases. CDR3 length: 16 residues. CDR1 is MDHEN and CDR2 is SYDVKM in the germline V gene. CDR3 sequence: CASPRDRAGTNTEAFF. The CDR3 nucleotides are TGTGCCAGCCCCAGGGACCGCGCGGGTACGAACACTGAAGCTTTCTTT. Together with reference TRBV28 and TRBJ1-1, the CDR3 gives the full variable domain: DVKVTQSSRYLVKRTGEKVFLECVQDMDHENMFWYRQDPGLGLRLIYFSYDVKMKEKGDIPEGYSVSREKKERFSLILESASTNQTSMYLCASPRDRAGTNTEAFFGQGTRLTVV.

This chain links TRBV7-2 with TRBJ1-2, with 8 positions matching TRBD1. The J segment lost 0 bases and the V segment lost 3 bases, leaving 3 bases of the junction unmatched. This CDR3 comprises 15 residues. Germline CDR1 reads SGHTA; CDR2 reads FQGNSA. DNA for the CDR3: TGTGCCAGCAGCTTCGGACAGGGAACTAACTATGGCTACACCTTC. Translated: CASSFGQGTNYGYTF.

This clone was counted between two and nine times. The chain combines TRBV4-3 with TRBJ1-2; D is uncertain. Germline V gene lookup returns CDR1 LGHNA and CDR2 YSLEER. The V end lost 5 bases, the J end lost 8 bases, and 12 bases lay between the germline ends. This CDR3 has 12 residues. The CDR3 region is CASSSGREGYTF. The CDR3 region has the DNA TGCGCCAGCAGCTCTGGTCGGGAGGGCTACACCTTC.

Only a few counts were recorded for this clone. DNA of the CDR3: TGTGCCAGCTCACCACGAGGAGCCAAAGAGACCCAGTACTTC. Protein product: CASSPRGAKETQYF. The J gene is TRBJ2-5, the V gene TRBV18; D uncertain. CDR3 length: 14 amino acids. Trimming left V 1 base short and J 3 bases short, with 9 bases between. Germline V gene sequence: CDR1 KGHSH, CDR2 LQKENI.

The table lists this clone with many counts. This chain joins TRBV18 and TRBJ1-2; D is uncertain. Germline assignment: CDR1 KGHSH and CDR2 LQKENI. The CDR3 runs to 11 residues. The V end lost 2 bases, the J end lost 8 bases, and 6 bases lay between the germline ends. CDR3: CASSPGSGYTF. DNA for the CDR3: TGTGCCAGCTCACCAGGGAGCGGCTACACCTTC.

The chain carries TRBV30 and TRBJ1-5; 7 bases are shared with TRBD1. The junction had 5 bases not matched to a gene; V was cut back by 5 bases and J by 7 bases. This CDR3 spans 12 amino acids. In germline, CDR1 is GTSNPN, CDR2 SVGIG (reference sequence). In nucleotides, the CDR3 is TGTGCCTGGTCGACAGGGCCGCAGCCCCAGCATTTT. Protein product: CAWSTGPQPQHF.

The genes are TRBV9 and TRBJ1-2; D gene ambiguous. The CDR3 consists of 15 residues. Germline loops: CDR1 SGDLS, CDR2 YYNGEE. The ends were cut back, 4 bases at V and 0 bases at J, with 13 bases in the middle. Here the CDR3 reads CASSRVPDPNYGYTF. The CDR3 bases are TGTGCCAGCAGCAGGGTGCCAGACCCTAACTATGGCTACACCTTC.

The chain has TRBV6-2 or TRBV6-3 and TRBJ1-5, with 9 bases matching TRBD1. J gave up 4 bases and V 0 bases, and 4 bases lay outside the gene matches. The CDR3 extends over 16 amino acids. Per germline, CDR1 MNHEY and CDR2 SVGEGT. CDR3 nucleotides: TGTGCCAGCAGTTACTCGCCGGGACAGGGAAATCAGCCCCAGCATTTT. This sequence encodes CASSYSPGQGNQPQHF.

The chain uses TRBV29-1 and TRBJ2-5; D tentatively fits TRBD1 or TRBD2 (6 bases each). The CDR3 runs 12 residues. Germline V lookup: CDR1 SQVTM, CDR2 ANQGSEA. V lost 7 bases and J lost 3, with 12 bases in between. In nucleotides, the CDR3 is TGCAGCGGGAAGGAGGGGGAAGAGACCCAGTACTTC. This gives the protein CSGKEGEETQYF.

The rearrangement links TRBV14 to TRBJ1-1; D possibly corresponds to TRBD1 (5 bases). Germline CDR1 and CDR2: SGHDN and FVKESK. V dropped 2 bases and J dropped 4 bases, with 11 bases sitting between them. The CDR3 has 14 residues. CDR3 loop: CASSQRRGVTEAFF. The CDR3 DNA follows: TGTGCCAGCAGCCAACGGCGGGGGGTCACTGAAGCTTTCTTT.

The J gene is TRBJ1-4, the V gene TRBV2, with D maybe TRBD1 (5 bases). The CDR3 runs to 15 residues. CDR1 SNHLY and CDR2 FYNNEI come from the germline V gene. V was pared by 5 bases and J by 6 bases, with 16 bases between. Here the CDR3 DNA reads TGTGCCAGCAGTTCTAGCGTGGGGCGAGATGAAAAACTGTTTTTT. Translated: CASSSSVGRDEKLFF.

V gene TRBV7-2 combines with J gene TRBJ2-7; 12 bases fit TRBD2. This CDR3 spans 14 amino acids. V lost 5 bases and J lost 3; bases outside the gene matches: 2. Germline V CDR1 and CDR2: SGHTA, FQGNSA. The CDR3 DNA is TGTGCCAGCAGCCTGGGACTAGCGGGCTACGAGCAGTACGTC. This encodes CASSLGLAGYEQYV.

The chain employs TRBV29-1 and TRBJ1-2, with D hard to call. Between the trimmed V and J ends, which lost 5 bases and 8 bases, there was a span of 18 bases. The CDR3 loop spans 13 amino acids. CDR1 is SQVTM, CDR2 ANQGSEA, per germline. This chain's CDR3 is CSVRTETIGGYTF. Written as DNA, the CDR3 is TGCAGCGTTCGGACCGAGACAATCGGCGGCTACACCTTC.

The V gene is TRBV6-4, the J gene TRBJ1-1, with 7 bases that match TRBD1. CDR3 length: 15 amino acids. The V segment lost 6 bases and the J segment 2 bases; nucleotides outside the gene matches: 9. The germline V gene has CDR1 MRHNA and CDR2 SNTAGT. In DNA form, the CDR3 reads TGTGCCAGCAGGGGACAGAGCTCGAGTAACACTGAAGCTTTCTTT. This sequence encodes CASRGQSSSNTEAFF.

This rearrangement joins TRBV5-4 to TRBJ2-7, with D perhaps TRBD2 (6 bases). Germline V gives CDR1 SGHNT, CDR2 YYREEE (reference sequence). V was pared by 0 bases and J by 3 bases, with 13 bases between. The CDR3 runs to 15 residues. CDR3 sequence (DNA): TGTGCCAGCAGCTTGGGGGGGGAGCGATTCTACGAGCAGTACGTC. Encoded protein: CASSLGGERFYEQYV.

This rearrangement joins TRBV19 to TRBJ1-1, with D tentatively TRBD1 (5 bases). Germline CDR1 LNHDA, CDR2 SQIVND (reference sequence). The CDR3 loop spans 14 amino acids. V dropped 10 bases and J dropped 3 bases, with 18 bases sitting between them. In nucleotides, the CDR3 is TGTGCCACCACTGACCAAGGGGCCCACACTGAAGCTTTCTTT. This translates into CATTDQGAHTEAFF.

The J gene is TRBJ2-5, the V gene TRBV30; perhaps TRBD2 as D (6 bases). The germline gives CDR1 GTSNPN, CDR2 SVGIG (reference sequence). V was clipped by 0 bases and J by 5 bases, with 10 bases between them. This CDR3 is 13 amino acids long. The CDR3 DNA reads TGTGCCTGGAGTGTTACTAGCCGGGAGACCCAGTACTTC. Residues: CAWSVTSRETQYF.

This chain connects TRBV6-4 to TRBJ1-2; 7 nucleotides agree with TRBD1. This CDR3 is built from 14 residues. Germline lookup yields CDR1 MRHNA and CDR2 SNTAGT. Germline trimming cut 2 bases from V and 8 bases from J; bases unmatched to any gene: 8. The CDR3 DNA follows: TGTGCCAGCAGTGACCCCCGGACAGGATGGGGCTACACCTTC. Protein product: CASSDPRTGWGYTF.

The chain uses TRBV19 and TRBJ1-2; perhaps TRBD1 as D (5 bases). Germline CDR1 is LNHDA and CDR2 is SQIVND (reference sequence). CDR3 length: 14 amino acids. The ends were cut back, 8 bases at V and 0 bases at J, with 13 bases in the middle. DNA of the CDR3: TGTGCCAGTGCGAGGGACGGGTCTAACTATGGCTACACCTTC. Encoded protein: CASARDGSNYGYTF.

This sequence joins TRBV5-8 and TRBJ2-7, with D unclear. V lost 3 bases, J lost 6 bases, and 10 bases lay in between. The CDR3 sequence is 12 residues long. Germline V gives CDR1 SGHTS, CDR2 YDEGEE. This CDR3 is CASSYRLGEQYV. CDR3 nucleotide sequence: TGTGCCAGCAGCTACCGACTCGGCGAGCAGTACGTC.

The count of this clone is one. The chain employs TRBV7-2 and TRBJ2-5, with TRBD1 identical over 9 bases. CDR1 and CDR2 (germline): SGHTA, FQGNSA. This CDR3 region has 15 residues. J was trimmed by 4 bases and V by 5 bases; bases with no gene match: 8. CDR3: CASSMRTGEGETQYF. As DNA, the CDR3 is TGTGCCAGCAGCATGAGGACAGGGGAAGGAGAGACCCAGTACTTC. The variable domain in full, completed from reference TRBV7-2 and TRBJ2-5, reads GAGVSQSPSNKVTEKGKDVELRCDPISGHTALYWYRQSLGQGLEFLIYFQGNSAPDKSGLPSDRFSAERTGGSVSTLTIQRTQQEDSAVYLCASSMRTGEGETQYFGPGTRLLVL.

The V and J genes are TRBV11-2 and TRBJ1-2, with 9 bases that match TRBD1. CDR3 size: 17 residues. The V segment lost 5 bases and the J segment 1 base; nucleotides outside the gene matches: 11. Germline lookup yields CDR1 SGHAT and CDR2 FQNNGV. The CDR3 coding sequence is TGTGCCAGCAGCCTAGGACAGGGGAGTATAATTAACTATGGCTACACCTTC. Amino acid sequence: CASSLGQGSIINYGYTF.

This clone was counted only a few times. The genes are TRBV6-5 and TRBJ1-3; TRBD1 agrees at 7 bases. The CDR3 has 15 amino acids. Germline V gene lookup returns CDR1 MNHEY and CDR2 SVGAGI. The V segment lost 6 bases and the J segment 0 bases; nucleotides outside the gene matches: 5. CDR3 sequence reads: CASRETGYSGNTIYF. The CDR3 DNA reads as TGTGCCAGCAGGGAGACAGGGTACTCTGGAAACACCATATATTTT.

The rearrangement links TRBV7-3 to TRBJ2-2; tentatively, D is TRBD2 (5 bases). The V end lost 5 bases, the J end lost 5 bases, and 15 bases lay between the germline ends. CDR3 length: 15 amino acids. Germline CDR1 and CDR2: SGHTA and FQGTGA. The CDR3 is CASSPKGGYTGELFF. CDR3 in DNA: TGTGCCAGCAGCCCCAAGGGCGGGTATACCGGGGAGCTGTTTTTT.

The chain uses TRBV7-9 and TRBJ1-1, with D perhaps matching TRBD1 (6 bases). Trimming removed 1 base from V and 8 bases from J, with 14 bases in between. Germline values: CDR1 SEHNR, CDR2 FQNEAQ (reference sequence). The CDR3 has 14 amino acids. CDR3 bases: TGTGCCAGCAGCTTAGTCGTCTGGACAGAGGAAGCTTTCTTT. Translated, it gives CASSLVVWTEEAFF.